Each of the 6 T cell receptor beta chains below was sequenced from the same sample in a study of T cell repertoires in cytomegalovirus infection (dated by TCRdb to between 2018 and 2021). For these receptors, no antigen is known. The treatment or condition label here, explained by the study, means: in vitro stimulation with specific CMV peptide epitopes to enrich CMV-specific T cells. TCRdb names Illumina HiSeq 1500 as the instrument used. TCRdb cleaned the public reads at Q25 with fastp, built clones with MiXCR and kept in-frame beta chains. CDR3 protein duplicates are merged, each entry listing the most common genes and DNA. For this sample the table gives hundreds of thousands of distinct CDR3 sequences, of which around 35% were detected only once. In total, the top ten clones hold 15% to 20% of the sample. The sample in question was cultured PBMCs, obtained from culture after CMV antigen stimulation. The receptors derive from a human donor in good health (CMV status not recorded). Some clones in this sample may be carry-over from other donors' samples.

This clonotype was seen ten or more times. The chain joins TRBV7-2 to TRBJ2-5; 7 bases line up with TRBD2. V dropped 8 bases and J dropped 1; count of bases not matched to a gene: 13. The germline gives CDR1 SGHTA, CDR2 FQGNSA. The CDR3 is 16 amino acids. CDR3: CASAAGWGRAQETQYF. As DNA, the CDR3 is TGTGCCAGCGCAGCCGGGTGGGGGAGGGCCCAAGAGACCCAGTACTTC.

This sequence joins TRBV6-8 and TRBJ2-1; D might be TRBD1 (6 bases). The germline V gene encodes CDR1 MNHGY and CDR2 SAAAGT. This CDR3 region has 16 residues. With 5 bases removed from V and 6 bases from J, the gap between germline ends came to 20 bases. In DNA form, the CDR3 reads TGTGCCAGCAGTACCCCCTCCACCACAGGGTTCAATGAGCAGTTCTTC. The encoded protein is CASSTPSTTGFNEQFF.

This clonotype was seen more than once but under ten times. This CDR3 is CACLSGQLNTEAFF. CDR3 bases: TGTGCCTGCCTTTCCGGACAGTTGAACACTGAAGCTTTCTTT. The V gene is TRBV28, the J gene TRBJ1-1; possibly TRBD1 for D (6 bases). The ends were cut back, 11 bases at V and 0 bases at J, with 16 bases in the middle. The germline V gene has CDR1 MDHEN and CDR2 SYDVKM. The CDR3 consists of 14 residues.

This clonotype appeared a few times. V gene TRBV30 combines with J gene TRBJ2-1, with unresolved D. This CDR3 has 13 amino acids. Germline V gene sequence: CDR1 GTSNPN, CDR2 SVGIG (reference sequence). V dropped 5 bases and J dropped 6 bases, with 14 bases sitting between them. DNA for the CDR3: TGTGCCTGGGGAGCTAGGGTCCTCAATGAGCAGTTCTTC. Translation gives CAWGARVLNEQFF.

This clonotype has more than one count but fewer than ten. CDR3 loop: CASSYGTGSSSGNTIYF. Written as DNA, the CDR3 is TGTGCCAGCAGTTACGGGACAGGCTCAAGCTCTGGAAACACCATATATTTT. V and J are TRBV6-2 or TRBV6-3 and TRBJ1-3, with 8 bases lining up with TRBD1. The V and J ends lost 2 bases and 0 bases, in that order; junction bases with no gene match: 6. Germline CDR1 is MNHEY and CDR2 is SVGEGT. The CDR3 runs 17 residues.

The chain uses TRBV7-2 and TRBJ1-3, with a tentative D call TRBD1 (5 bases). V shed 6 bases and J shed 4 bases, with 13 bases lying between them. The CDR3 runs to 14 residues. Germline V CDR1 and CDR2: SGHTA, FQGNSA. CDR3 sequence reads: CASSQDKTGNTIYF. The CDR3 DNA reads as TGTGCCAGCAGTCAGGACAAAACCGGAAACACCATATATTTT.